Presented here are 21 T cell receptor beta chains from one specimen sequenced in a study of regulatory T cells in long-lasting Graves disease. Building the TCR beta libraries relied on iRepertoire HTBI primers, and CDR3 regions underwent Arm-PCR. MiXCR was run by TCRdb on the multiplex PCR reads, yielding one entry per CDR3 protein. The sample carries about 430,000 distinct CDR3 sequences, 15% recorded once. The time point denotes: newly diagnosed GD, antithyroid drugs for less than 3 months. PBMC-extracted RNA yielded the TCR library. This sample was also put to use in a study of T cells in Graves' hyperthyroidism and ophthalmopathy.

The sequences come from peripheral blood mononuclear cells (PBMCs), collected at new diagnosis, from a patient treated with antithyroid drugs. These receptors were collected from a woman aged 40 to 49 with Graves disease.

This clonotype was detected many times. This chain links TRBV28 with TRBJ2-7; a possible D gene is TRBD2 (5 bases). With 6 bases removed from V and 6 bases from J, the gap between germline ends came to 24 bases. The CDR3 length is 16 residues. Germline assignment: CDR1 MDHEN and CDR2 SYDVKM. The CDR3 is CASSSLRSGGSGEQYF. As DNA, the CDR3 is TGTGCCAGCAGCTCCCTTCGAAGCGGAGGTTCGGGCGAGCAGTACTTC.

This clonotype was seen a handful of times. The CDR3 sequence is CASSPLRGSKRHEQFF. The DNA of the CDR3 is TGTGCCAGTAGTCCCTTGAGGGGGTCCAAAAGGCATGAGCAGTTCTTC. This sequence joins TRBV19 and TRBJ2-1; maybe TRBD1 (6 bases). V was shortened by 5 bases and J by 8 bases, with 22 bases between the two germline ends. The CDR3 has 16 residues. Germline values: CDR1 LNHDA, CDR2 SQIVND (reference sequence).

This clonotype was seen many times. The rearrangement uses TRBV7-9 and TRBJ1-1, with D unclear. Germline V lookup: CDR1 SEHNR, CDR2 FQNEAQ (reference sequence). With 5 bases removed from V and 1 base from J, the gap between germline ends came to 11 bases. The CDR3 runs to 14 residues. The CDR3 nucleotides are TGTGCCAGCAGCCCCATTACGGGGAACACTGAAGCTTTCTTT. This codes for CASSPITGNTEAFF.

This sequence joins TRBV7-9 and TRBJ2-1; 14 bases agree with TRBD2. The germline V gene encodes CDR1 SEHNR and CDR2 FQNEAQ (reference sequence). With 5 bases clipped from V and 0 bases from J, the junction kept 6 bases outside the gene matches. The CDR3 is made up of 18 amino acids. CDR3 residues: CASSMGLAGESSYNEQFF. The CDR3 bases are TGTGCCAGCAGCATGGGACTAGCGGGAGAGAGCTCCTACAATGAGCAGTTCTTC.

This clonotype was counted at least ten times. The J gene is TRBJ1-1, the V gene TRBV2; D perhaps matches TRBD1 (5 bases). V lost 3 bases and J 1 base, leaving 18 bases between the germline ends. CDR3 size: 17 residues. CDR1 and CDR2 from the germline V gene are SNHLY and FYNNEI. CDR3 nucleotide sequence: TGTGCCAGCAGTGAGGGGCCGGGTTTTCTTGAGAACACTGAAGCTTTCTTT. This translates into CASSEGPGFLENTEAFF.

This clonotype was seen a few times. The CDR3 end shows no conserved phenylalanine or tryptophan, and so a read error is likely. CDR3 loop: CASSLGLDAGRLGSPLHS. CDR3 sequence (DNA): TGTGCCAGCAGTTTGGGTTTGGATGCCGGGAGGTTAGGTTCACCCCTCCACTCT. The chain links TRBV27 to TRBJ1-6, with D unclear. CDR1 and CDR2 from the germline V gene are MNHEY and SMNVEV (reference sequence). V lost 3 bases and J lost 9, with 24 bases in between. CDR3 size: 18 residues.

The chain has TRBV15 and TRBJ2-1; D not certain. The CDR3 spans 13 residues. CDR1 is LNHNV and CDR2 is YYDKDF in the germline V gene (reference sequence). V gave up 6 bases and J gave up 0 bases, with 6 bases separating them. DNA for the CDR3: TGTGCCACCAGGCGCGGCTCCTACAATGAGCAGTTCTTC. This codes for CATRRGSYNEQFF.

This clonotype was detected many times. CDR3 sequence: CASSLSLAGGLHEQYF. CDR3 DNA sequence: TGTGCCAGCAGCTTATCGTTAGCGGGAGGTCTCCACGAGCAGTACTTC. V and J are TRBV7-8 and TRBJ2-7, with 10 bases identical to TRBD2. Germline-derived CDR1 and CDR2 are SGHVS and FQNEAQ. CDR3 length: 16 amino acids. Germline trimming cut 2 bases from V and 5 bases from J; bases unmatched to any gene: 9.

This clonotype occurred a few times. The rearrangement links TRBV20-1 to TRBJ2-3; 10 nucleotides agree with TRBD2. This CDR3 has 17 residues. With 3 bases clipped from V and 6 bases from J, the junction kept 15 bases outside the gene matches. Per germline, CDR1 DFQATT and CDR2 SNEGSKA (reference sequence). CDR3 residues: CSASGVATSGNWDTQYF. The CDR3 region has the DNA TGCAGTGCTAGTGGGGTCGCCACTAGCGGGAACTGGGATACGCAGTATTTT.

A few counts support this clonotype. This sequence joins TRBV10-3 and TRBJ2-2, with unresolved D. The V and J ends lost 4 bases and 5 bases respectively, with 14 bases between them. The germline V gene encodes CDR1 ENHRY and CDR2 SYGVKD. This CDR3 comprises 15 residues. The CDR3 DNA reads TGTGCCATCAGTGCCACCCCAGTCCTGACCGGGGAGCTGTTTTTT. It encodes CAISATPVLTGELFF.

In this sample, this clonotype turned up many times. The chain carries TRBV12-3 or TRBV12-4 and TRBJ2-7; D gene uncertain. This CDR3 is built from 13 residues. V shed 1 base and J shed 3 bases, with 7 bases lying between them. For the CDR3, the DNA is TGTGCCAGCAGTTTAGAAGGGTTCTACGAGCAGTACTTC. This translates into CASSLEGFYEQYF.

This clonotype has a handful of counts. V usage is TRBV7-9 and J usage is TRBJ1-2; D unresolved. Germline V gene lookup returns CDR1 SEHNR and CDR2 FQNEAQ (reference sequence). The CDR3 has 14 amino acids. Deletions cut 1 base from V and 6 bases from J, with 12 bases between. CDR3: CASSLVGGFDGYTF. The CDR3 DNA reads TGTGCCAGCAGCTTAGTGGGAGGGTTCGATGGCTACACCTTC. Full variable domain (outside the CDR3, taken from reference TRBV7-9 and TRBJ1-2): DTGVSQNPRHKITKRGQNVTFRCDPISEHNRLYWYRQTLGQGPEFLTYFQNEAQLEKSRLLSDRFSAERPKGSFSTLEIQRTEQGDSAMYLCASSLVGGFDGYTFGSGTRLTVV.

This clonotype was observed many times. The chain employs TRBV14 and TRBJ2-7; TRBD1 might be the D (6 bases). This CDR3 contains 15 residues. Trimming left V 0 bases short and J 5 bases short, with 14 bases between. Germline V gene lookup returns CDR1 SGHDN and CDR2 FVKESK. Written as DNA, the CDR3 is TGTGCCAGCAGCCAAGAAGGCAGGGGATATCACGAGCAGTACTTC. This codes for CASSQEGRGYHEQYF.

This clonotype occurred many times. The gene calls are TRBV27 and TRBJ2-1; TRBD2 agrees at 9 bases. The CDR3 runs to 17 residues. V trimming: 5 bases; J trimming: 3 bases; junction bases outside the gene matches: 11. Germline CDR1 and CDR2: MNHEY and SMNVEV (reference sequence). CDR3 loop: CASSPDWGAGGYNEQFF. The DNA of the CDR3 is TGTGCCAGCAGTCCAGACTGGGGAGCGGGAGGCTACAATGAGCAGTTCTTC.

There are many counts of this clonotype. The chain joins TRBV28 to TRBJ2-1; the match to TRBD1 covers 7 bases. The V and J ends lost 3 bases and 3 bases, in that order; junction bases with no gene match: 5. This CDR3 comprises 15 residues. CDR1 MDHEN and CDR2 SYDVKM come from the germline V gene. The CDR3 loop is CASSLAGGHYNEQFF. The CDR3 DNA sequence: TGTGCCAGCAGTTTGGCAGGGGGTCACTACAATGAGCAGTTCTTC.

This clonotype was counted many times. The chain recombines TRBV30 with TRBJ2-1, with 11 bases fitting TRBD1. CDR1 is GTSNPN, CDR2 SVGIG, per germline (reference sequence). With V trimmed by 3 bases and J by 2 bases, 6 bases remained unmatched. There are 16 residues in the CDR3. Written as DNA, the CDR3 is TGTGCCTGGAGGGGGACAGGGGGAGCAGCCTACAATGAGCAGTTCTTC. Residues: CAWRGTGGAAYNEQFF. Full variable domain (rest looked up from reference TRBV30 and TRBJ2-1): SQTIHQWPATLVQPVGSPLSLECTVEGTSNPNLYWYRQAAGRGLQLLFYSVGIGQISSEVPQNLSASRPQDRQFILSSKKLLLSDSGFYLCAWRGTGGAAYNEQFFGPGTRLTVL.

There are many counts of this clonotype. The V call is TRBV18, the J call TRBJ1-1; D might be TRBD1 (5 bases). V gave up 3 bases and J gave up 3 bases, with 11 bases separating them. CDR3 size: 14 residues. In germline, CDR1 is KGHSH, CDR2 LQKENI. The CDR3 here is CASSPGVTYTEAFF. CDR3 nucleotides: TGTGCCAGCTCACCGGGGGTGACCTACACTGAAGCTTTCTTT. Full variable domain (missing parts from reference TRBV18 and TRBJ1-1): NAGVMQNPRHLVRRRGQEARLRCSPMKGHSHVYWYRQLPEEGLKFMVYLQKENIIDESGMPKERFSAEFPKEGPSILRIQQVVRGDSAAYFCASSPGVTYTEAFFGQGTRLTVV.

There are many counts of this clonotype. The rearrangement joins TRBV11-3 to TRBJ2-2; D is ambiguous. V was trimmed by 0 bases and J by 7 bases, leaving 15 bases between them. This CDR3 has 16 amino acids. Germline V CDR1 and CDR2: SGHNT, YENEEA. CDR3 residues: CASSLDMGSYDGELFF. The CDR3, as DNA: TGTGCCAGCAGCTTAGATATGGGTAGCTACGACGGGGAGCTGTTTTTT.

The CDR3 DNA is TGCGCCAGCAGCTTGGGATCAGGGGTATCCTATGGCTACACCTTC. Its protein is CASSLGSGVSYGYTF. The chain carries TRBV4-1 and TRBJ1-2, with D maybe TRBD1 (6 bases). CDR3 length: 15 residues. With 5 bases removed from V and 4 bases from J, the gap between germline ends came to 17 bases. Germline CDR1 reads MGHRA; CDR2 reads YSYEKL.

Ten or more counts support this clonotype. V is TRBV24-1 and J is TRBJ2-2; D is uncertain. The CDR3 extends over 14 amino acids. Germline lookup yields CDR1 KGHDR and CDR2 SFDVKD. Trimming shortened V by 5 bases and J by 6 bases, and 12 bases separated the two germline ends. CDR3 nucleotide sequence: TGTGCCACCAGTGCCTCTGGTCGGGCCGGGGAGCTGTTTTTT. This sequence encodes CATSASGRAGELFF.

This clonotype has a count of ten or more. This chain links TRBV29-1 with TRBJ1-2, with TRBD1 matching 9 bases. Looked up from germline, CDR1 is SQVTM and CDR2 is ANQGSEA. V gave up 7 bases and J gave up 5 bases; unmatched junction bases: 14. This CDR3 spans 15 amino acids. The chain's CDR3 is CSASRDREGEYGYTF. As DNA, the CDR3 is TGCAGCGCCAGCCGGGACAGGGAAGGAGAATATGGCTACACCTTC.